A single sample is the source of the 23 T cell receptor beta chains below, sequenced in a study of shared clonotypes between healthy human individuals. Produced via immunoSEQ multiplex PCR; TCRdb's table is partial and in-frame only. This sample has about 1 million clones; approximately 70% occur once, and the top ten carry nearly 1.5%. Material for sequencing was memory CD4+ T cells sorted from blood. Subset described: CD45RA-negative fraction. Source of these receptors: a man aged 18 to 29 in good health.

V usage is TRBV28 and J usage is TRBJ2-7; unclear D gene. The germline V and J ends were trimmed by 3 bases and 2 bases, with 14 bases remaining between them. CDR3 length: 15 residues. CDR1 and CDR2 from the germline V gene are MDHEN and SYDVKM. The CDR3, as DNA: TGTGCCAGCAGTTTTTCTTCTACACACACCTACGAGCAGTACTTC. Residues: CASSFSSTHTYEQYF.

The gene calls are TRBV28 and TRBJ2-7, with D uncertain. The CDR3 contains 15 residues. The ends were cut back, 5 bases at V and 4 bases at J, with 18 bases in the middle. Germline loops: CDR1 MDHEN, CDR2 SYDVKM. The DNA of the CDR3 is TGTGCCAGCAGTCTAACCCGAGCCGCATTTTACGAGCAGTACTTC. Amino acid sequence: CASSLTRAAFYEQYF.

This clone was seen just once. In DNA form, the CDR3 reads TGTGCCAGCAGTTTAGGGCAGGCATTCTCTAACTATGGCTACACCTTC. Its translation: CASSLGQAFSNYGYTF. The chain uses TRBV28 and TRBJ1-2, with D unresolved. Trimming shortened V by 2 bases and J by 0 bases, and 13 bases separated the two germline ends. The CDR3 loop spans 16 amino acids. CDR1 and CDR2 (germline): MDHEN, SYDVKM.

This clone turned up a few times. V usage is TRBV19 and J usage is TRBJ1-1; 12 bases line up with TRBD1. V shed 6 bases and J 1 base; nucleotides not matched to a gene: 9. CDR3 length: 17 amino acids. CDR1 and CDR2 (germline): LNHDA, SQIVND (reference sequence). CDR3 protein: CASRKGTGGGRNTEAFF. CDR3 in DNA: TGTGCCAGTAGAAAAGGGACAGGGGGCGGTAGGAACACTGAAGCTTTCTTT. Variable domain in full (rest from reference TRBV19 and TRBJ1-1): DGGITQSPKYLFRKEGQNVTLSCEQNLNHDAMYWYRQDPGQGLRLIYYSQIVNDFQKGDIAEGYSVSREKKESFPLTVTSAQKNPTAFYLCASRKGTGGGRNTEAFFGQGTRLTVV.

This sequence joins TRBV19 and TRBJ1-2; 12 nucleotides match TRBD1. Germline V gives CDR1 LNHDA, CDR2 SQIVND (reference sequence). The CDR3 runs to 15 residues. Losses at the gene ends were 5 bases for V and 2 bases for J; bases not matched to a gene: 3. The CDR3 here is CASSSGTGGNYGYTF. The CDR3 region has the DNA TGTGCCAGTAGTTCCGGGACAGGGGGCAACTATGGCTACACCTTC.

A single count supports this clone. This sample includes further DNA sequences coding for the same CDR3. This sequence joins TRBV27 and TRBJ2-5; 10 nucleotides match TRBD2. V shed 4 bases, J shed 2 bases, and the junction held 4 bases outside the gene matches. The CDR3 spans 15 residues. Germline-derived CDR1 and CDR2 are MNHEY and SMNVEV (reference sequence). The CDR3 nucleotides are TGTGCCAGCAGTTACAGCGGGAGGGCTCAAGAGACCCAGTACTTC. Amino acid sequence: CASSYSGRAQETQYF.

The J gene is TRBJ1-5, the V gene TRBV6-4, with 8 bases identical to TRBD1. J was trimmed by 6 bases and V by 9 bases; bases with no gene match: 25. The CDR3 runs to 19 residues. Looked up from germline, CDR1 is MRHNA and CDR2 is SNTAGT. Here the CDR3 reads CARLSGQGARRVSCQPQHF. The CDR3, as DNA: TGTGCCAGACTATCGGGGCAGGGGGCGCGCAGGGTTAGTTGTCAGCCCCAGCATTTT.

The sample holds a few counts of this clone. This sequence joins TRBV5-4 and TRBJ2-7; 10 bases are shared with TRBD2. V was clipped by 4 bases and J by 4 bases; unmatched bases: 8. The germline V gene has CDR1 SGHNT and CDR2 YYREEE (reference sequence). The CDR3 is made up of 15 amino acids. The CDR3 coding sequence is TGTGCCAGCAGCCCCAAGCGGGGGGGCGCGTACGAGCAGTACTTC. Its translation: CASSPKRGGAYEQYF.

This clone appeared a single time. The CDR3 DNA sequence: TGCGCCAGCAGCTCGACTAGCGGGAACGTTGAGCAGTTCTTC. Amino acids: CASSSTSGNVEQFF. The V gene is TRBV5-1, the J gene TRBJ2-1; TRBD2 agrees at 11 bases. The CDR3 spans 14 residues. The germline V gene encodes CDR1 SGHRS and CDR2 YFSETQ. V dropped 3 bases and J dropped 9; count of bases not matched to a gene: 5.

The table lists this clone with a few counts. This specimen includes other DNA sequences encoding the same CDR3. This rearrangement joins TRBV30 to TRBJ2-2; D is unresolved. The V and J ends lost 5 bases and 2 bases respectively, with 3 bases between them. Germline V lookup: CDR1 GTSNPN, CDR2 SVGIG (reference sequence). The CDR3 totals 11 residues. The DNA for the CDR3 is TGTGCCTGGGGTAACACCGGGGAGCTGTTTTTT. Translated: CAWGNTGELFF.

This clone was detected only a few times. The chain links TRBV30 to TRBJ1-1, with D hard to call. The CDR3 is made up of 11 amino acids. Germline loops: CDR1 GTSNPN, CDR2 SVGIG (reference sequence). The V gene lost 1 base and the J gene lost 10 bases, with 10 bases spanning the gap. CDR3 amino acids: CAWSGPIGAFF. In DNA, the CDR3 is TGTGCCTGGAGTGGCCCTATTGGAGCTTTCTTT.

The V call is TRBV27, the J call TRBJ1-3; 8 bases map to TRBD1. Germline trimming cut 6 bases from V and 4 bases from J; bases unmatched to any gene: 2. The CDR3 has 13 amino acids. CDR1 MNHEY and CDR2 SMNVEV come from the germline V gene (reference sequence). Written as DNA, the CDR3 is TGTGCCAGCAGAAGGACAGGGGGAAACACCATATATTTT. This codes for CASRRTGGNTIYF.

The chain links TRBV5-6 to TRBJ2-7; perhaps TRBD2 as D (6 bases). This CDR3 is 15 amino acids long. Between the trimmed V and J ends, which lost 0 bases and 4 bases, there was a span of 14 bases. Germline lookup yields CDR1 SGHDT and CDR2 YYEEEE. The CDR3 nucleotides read TGTGCCAGCAGCTTGGGGACGGGAGAGGGGTACGAGCAGTACTTC. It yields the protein CASSLGTGEGYEQYF.

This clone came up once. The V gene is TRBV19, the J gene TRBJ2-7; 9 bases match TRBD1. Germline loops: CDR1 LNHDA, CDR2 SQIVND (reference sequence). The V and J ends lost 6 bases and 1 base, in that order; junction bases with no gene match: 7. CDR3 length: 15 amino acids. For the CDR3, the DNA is TGTGCCAGTAGGGCCGGGACAGGGAGTTCCTACGAGCAGTACTTC. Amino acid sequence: CASRAGTGSSYEQYF.

The CDR3 reads CASRGDRGPYNEQFF. CDR3 nucleotides: TGTGCCAGCAGGGGGGACAGAGGGCCTTACAATGAGCAGTTCTTC. The rearrangement joins TRBV2 to TRBJ2-1; 7 nucleotides line up with TRBD1. The CDR3 has 15 amino acids. V trimming: 6 bases; J trimming: 4 bases; junction bases outside the gene matches: 9. In germline, CDR1 is SNHLY, CDR2 FYNNEI.

This CDR3 reads CASSSAGTTTDGYTF. Written as DNA, the CDR3 is TGTGCCAGCAGTTCGGCCGGAACGACTACTGACGGCTACACCTTC. This rearrangement joins TRBV27 to TRBJ1-2, with D hard to call. V gave up 4 bases and J gave up 8 bases, with 20 bases separating them. Germline CDR1 and CDR2: MNHEY and SMNVEV (reference sequence). The CDR3 has 15 residues.

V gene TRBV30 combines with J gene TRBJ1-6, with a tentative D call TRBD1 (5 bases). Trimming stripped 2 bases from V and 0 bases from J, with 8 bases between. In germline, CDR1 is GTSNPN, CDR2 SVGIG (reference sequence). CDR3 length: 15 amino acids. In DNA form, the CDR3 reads TGTGCCTGGAGTTCAGGGAGCTCCTATAATTCACCCCTCCACTTT. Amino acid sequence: CAWSSGSSYNSPLHF.

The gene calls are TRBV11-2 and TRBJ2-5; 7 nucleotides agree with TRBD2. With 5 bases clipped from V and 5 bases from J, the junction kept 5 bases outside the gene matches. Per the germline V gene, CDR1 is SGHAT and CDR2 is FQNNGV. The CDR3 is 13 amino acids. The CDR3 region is CASSIGLEETQYF. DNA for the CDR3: TGTGCCAGCAGCATCGGACTAGAGGAGACCCAGTACTTC.

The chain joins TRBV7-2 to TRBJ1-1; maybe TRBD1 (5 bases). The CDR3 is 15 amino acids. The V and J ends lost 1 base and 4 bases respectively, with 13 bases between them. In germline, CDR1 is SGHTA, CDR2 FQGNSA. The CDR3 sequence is CASSLDSAGTTEAFF. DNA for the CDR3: TGTGCCAGCAGCTTAGATAGCGCAGGGACCACTGAAGCTTTCTTT.

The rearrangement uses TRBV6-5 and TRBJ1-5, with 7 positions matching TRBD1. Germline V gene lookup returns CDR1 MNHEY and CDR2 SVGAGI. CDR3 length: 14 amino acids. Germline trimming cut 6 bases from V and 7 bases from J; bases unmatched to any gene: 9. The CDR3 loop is CASRATGIGQPQHF. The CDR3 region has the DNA TGTGCCAGCAGGGCGACAGGGATCGGACAGCCCCAGCATTTT.

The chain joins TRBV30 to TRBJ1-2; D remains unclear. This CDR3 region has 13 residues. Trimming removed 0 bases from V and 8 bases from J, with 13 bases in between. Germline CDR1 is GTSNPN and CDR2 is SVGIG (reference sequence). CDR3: CAWSVRGREGYTF. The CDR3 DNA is TGTGCCTGGAGTGTACGGGGTAGAGAAGGCTACACCTTC.

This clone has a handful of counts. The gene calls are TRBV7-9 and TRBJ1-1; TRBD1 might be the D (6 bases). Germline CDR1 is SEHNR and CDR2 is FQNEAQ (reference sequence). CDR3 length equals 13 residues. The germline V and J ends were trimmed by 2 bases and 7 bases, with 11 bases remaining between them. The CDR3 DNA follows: TGTGCCAGCAGCTTACAGGGGACGGATGAAGCTTTCTTT. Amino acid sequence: CASSLQGTDEAFF. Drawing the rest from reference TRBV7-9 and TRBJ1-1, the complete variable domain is DTGVSQNPRHKITKRGQNVTFRCDPISEHNRLYWYRQTLGQGPEFLTYFQNEAQLEKSRLLSDRFSAERPKGSFSTLEIQRTEQGDSAMYLCASSLQGTDEAFFGQGTRLTVV.

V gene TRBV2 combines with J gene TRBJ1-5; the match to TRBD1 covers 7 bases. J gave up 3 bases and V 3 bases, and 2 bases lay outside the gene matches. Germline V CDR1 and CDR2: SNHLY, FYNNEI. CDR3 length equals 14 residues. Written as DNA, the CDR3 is TGTGCCAGCAGTGACAGGGGGTTCAATCAGCCCCAGCATTTT. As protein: CASSDRGFNQPQHF.